This T cell receptor beta chain was sequenced during a study of blood T cell repertoires in COVID-19. The data were produced by immunoSEQ multiplex PCR, yet TCRdb's version contains in-frame clones alone and is incomplete. The data hold approximately 100,000 clones, with approximately 80% observed a single time. The CDR3 loop spans 16 amino acids. Germline loops: CDR1 SGHRS, CDR2 YFSETQ. Between the trimmed V and J ends, which lost 6 bases and 10 bases, there was a span of 23 bases. The sample taken for sequencing was peripheral blood. This chain joins TRBV5-1 and TRBJ1-6; tentative D call: TRBD1 (6 bases). This sequence originates from a human donor in a cohort sampled during active COVID-19. The CDR3 sequence is CASTPAEAAGASPLHF. Written as DNA, the CDR3 is TGCGCCAGCACCCCAGCGGAGGCGGCAGGGGCATCACCCCTCCACTTT.